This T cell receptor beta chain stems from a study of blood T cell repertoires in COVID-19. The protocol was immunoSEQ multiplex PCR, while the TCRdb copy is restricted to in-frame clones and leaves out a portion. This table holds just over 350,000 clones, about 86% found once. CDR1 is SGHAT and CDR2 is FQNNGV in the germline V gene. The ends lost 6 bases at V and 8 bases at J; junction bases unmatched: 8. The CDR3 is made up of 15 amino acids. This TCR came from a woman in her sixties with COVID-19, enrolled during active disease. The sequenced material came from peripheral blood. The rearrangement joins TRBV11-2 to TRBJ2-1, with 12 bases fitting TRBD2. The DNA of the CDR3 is TGTGCCAGCAGGCCGACTAGCGGGGGAGCGGATGAGCAGTTCTTC. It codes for CASRPTSGGADEQFF.